A single sample gave rise to the 12 T cell receptor beta chains below, sequenced in a study of blood T cell repertoires in COVID-19. Generated by immunoSEQ multiplex PCR, the TCRdb table keeps only in-frame clones and is missing some. The sample holds about 170,000 clones, around four fifths seen once. Sequencing was performed on peripheral blood. The receptor set was obtained from a woman aged 80 or over with COVID-19, enrolled during active disease.

CDR3 DNA sequence: TGTGCCAGCAGCGAAGCGGGGCAGAACTATGGCTACACCTTC. This encodes CASSEAGQNYGYTF. The chain recombines TRBV7-6 with TRBJ1-2; D is perhaps TRBD1 (5 bases). Trimming cost V 5 bases and J 2 bases, with 12 bases left between them. This CDR3 region has 14 residues. Germline CDR1 reads SGHVS; CDR2 reads FNYEAQ.

This chain connects TRBV7-8 to TRBJ1-5; tentatively, D is TRBD1 (5 bases). The CDR3 loop spans 14 amino acids. V lost 6 bases, J lost 3 bases, and 12 bases lay in between. Looked up from germline, CDR1 is SGHVS and CDR2 is FQNEAQ. CDR3 amino acids: CASRQDSINQPQHF. CDR3 in DNA: TGTGCCAGCAGACAAGACAGTATCAATCAGCCCCAGCATTTT.

The count of this clone is one. The chain is built from TRBV30 and TRBJ1-3, with no clear D. V lost 5 bases to trimming and J lost 0 bases, with 8 bases between them. CDR1 and CDR2 (germline): GTSNPN, SVGIG (reference sequence). The CDR3 consists of 13 residues. Here the CDR3 DNA reads TGTGCCTGGGGGCATAGCTCTGGAAACACCATATATTTT. Protein: CAWGHSSGNTIYF. Using reference TRBV30 and TRBJ1-3 for the parts outside the CDR3, the full variable domain is SQTIHQWPATLVQPVGSPLSLECTVEGTSNPNLYWYRQAAGRGLQLLFYSVGIGQISSEVPQNLSASRPQDRQFILSSKKLLLSDSGFYLCAWGHSSGNTIYFGEGSWLTVV.

The chain links TRBV7-2 to TRBJ1-4, with a tentative D call TRBD1 (5 bases). The CDR3 length is 13 residues. Germline lookup yields CDR1 SGHTA and CDR2 FQGNSA. Deletions cut 5 bases from V and 7 bases from J, with 11 bases between. The CDR3 nucleotides read TGTGCCAGCAGCGTGCGGGGGTTTGAAAAACTGTTTTTT. Translation: CASSVRGFEKLFF.

V gene TRBV5-6 combines with J gene TRBJ2-3, with unresolved D. CDR1 is SGHDT and CDR2 is YYEEEE in the germline V gene. There are 14 residues in the CDR3. V lost 0 bases to trimming and J lost 0 bases, with 5 bases between them. CDR3 sequence reads: CASSLVVSTDTQYF. The CDR3 DNA sequence: TGTGCCAGCAGCTTGGTAGTTAGCACAGATACGCAGTATTTT.

The rearrangement joins TRBV7-3 to TRBJ2-7, with D possibly TRBD2 on 7 matching bases. Trimming removed 5 bases at V and 9 bases at J, with 11 bases between. The CDR3 consists of 11 residues. CDR1 SGHTA and CDR2 FQGTGA come from the germline V gene. CDR3 sequence: CASSKGGGQYF. CDR3 nucleotides: TGTGCCAGCAGCAAGGGAGGGGGGCAGTACTTC.

This chain uses TRBV28 with TRBJ1-2, with D tentatively TRBD1 (6 bases). Germline CDR1 is MDHEN and CDR2 is SYDVKM. V lost 3 bases and J lost 7, with 9 bases in between. This CDR3 is built from 12 residues. The CDR3: CASSFRGAGYTF. The CDR3 nucleotides read TGTGCCAGCAGTTTTCGGGGGGCTGGCTACACCTTC.

This sequence joins TRBV24-1 and TRBJ2-5; D may be TRBD2 (7 bases). This CDR3 spans 14 amino acids. Trimming removed 9 bases from V and 3 bases from J, with 16 bases in between. CDR1 and CDR2 from the germline V gene are KGHDR and SFDVKD. The CDR3 here is CATAGGAGEETQYF. In DNA, the CDR3 is TGTGCCACCGCTGGGGGGGCCGGGGAAGAGACCCAGTACTTC.

This clone was detected only once. The CDR3 region is CASSLRLTGGYGNTEAFF. The DNA of the CDR3 is TGTGCCAGCAGCTTGAGGTTGACAGGGGGCTATGGGAACACTGAAGCTTTCTTT. The rearrangement uses TRBV7-2 and TRBJ1-1; 10 bases align to TRBD1. V shed 3 bases and J 1 base; nucleotides not matched to a gene: 11. Germline loops: CDR1 SGHTA, CDR2 FQGNSA. This CDR3 has 18 residues.

The chain links TRBV2 to TRBJ1-2, with unresolved D. The CDR3 runs to 12 residues. V was trimmed by 4 bases and J by 7 bases, leaving 10 bases between them. Germline lookup yields CDR1 SNHLY and CDR2 FYNNEI. CDR3 in DNA: TGTGCCAGCAGTGGGGATGAGGGTGGCTACACCTTC. Its protein product is CASSGDEGGYTF.

The chain carries TRBV21-1 and TRBJ1-5; the table assigns TRBD1, which was not confirmed against the DNA. TRBV21-1 is classified as a pseudogene. This CDR3 has 16 residues. The CDR3 DNA reads TGTGCCAGCAGCAAAGTGGGCTATGCAAGCAATCAGCCCCAGCATTTT. Translating it yields CASSKVGYASNQPQHF.

The sample holds one count of this clone. V is TRBV7-9 and J is TRBJ2-7; 7 nucleotides match TRBD1. This CDR3 has 15 residues. With V trimmed by 5 bases and J by 6 bases, 13 bases remained unmatched. CDR1 is SEHNR and CDR2 is FQNEAQ in the germline V gene (reference sequence). CDR3 nucleotides: TGTGCCAGCAGCGTCCGAGGAACAGGGGTTGCCGAGCAGTACTTC. This codes for CASSVRGTGVAEQYF.